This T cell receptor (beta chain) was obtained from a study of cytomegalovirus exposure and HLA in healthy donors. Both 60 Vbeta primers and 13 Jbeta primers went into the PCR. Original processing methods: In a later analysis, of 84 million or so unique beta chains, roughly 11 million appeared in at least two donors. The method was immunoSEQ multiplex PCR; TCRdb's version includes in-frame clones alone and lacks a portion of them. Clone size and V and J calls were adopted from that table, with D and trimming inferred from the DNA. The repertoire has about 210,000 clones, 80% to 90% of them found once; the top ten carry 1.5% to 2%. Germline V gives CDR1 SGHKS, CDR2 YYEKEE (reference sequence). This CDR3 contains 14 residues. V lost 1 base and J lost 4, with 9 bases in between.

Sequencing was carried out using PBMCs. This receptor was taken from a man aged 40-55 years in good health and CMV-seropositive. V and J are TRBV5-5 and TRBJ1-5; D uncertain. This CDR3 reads CASSLLQSNQPQHF. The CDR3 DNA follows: TGTGCCAGCAGCTTGTTACAGTCTAATCAGCCCCAGCATTTT.